The rows below give T cell receptor beta chains drawn from one sample of a study of T cells after yellow fever vaccination. TCRdb reanalysed the 5' RACE reads using MiXCR and keeps one entry per CDR3 protein. The repertoire consists of a few hundred thousand distinct CDR3 sequences, with around 8.1% occurring once and the leading ten covering approximately 16%. Specimen: PBMCs, collected roughly 45 days after the first yellow fever vaccination. The source is a man younger than 30 who received the YFV17D yellow fever vaccine. The CDR3 runs from the conserved cysteine through the conserved F or W. D genes are given only for firm matches. The size field is filled for only some rows; it gives once, few, many or a size class.

few | TRBJ1-1 | . | TRBV6-5 | CASSYDVVSLNTEAFF | TGTGCCAGCAGTTACGATGTTGTATCACTGAACACTGAAGCTTTCTTT
few | TRBJ2-2 | . | TRBV20-1 | CSARDYPLGELFF | TGCAGTGCTAGGGACTATCCCCTCGGGGAGCTGTTTTTT
. | TRBJ2-3 | . | TRBV6-1 | CASSDLMPGSDKQYF | TGTGCCAGCAGTGACCTGATGCCCGGCTCAGACAAGCAGTATTTT
few | TRBJ1-1 | TRBD1 | TRBV18 | CASSQGQGMAEAFF | TGTGCCAGCTCACAGGGACAGGGGATGGCTGAAGCTTTCTTT
. | TRBJ1-2 | . | TRBV5-1 | CASSLLDGANYGYTF | TGCGCCAGCAGCTTGTTGGACGGAGCTAACTATGGCTACACCTTC
few | TRBJ2-7 | . | TRBV6-2/TRBV6-3 | CASSPRGYTVARGINEQYF | TGTGCCAGCAGCCCACGGGGATACACCGTAGCCAGGGGAATAAACGAGCAGTACTTC
. | TRBJ1-4 | TRBD1 | TRBV12-3/TRBV12-4 | CASSLQGALEKLFF | TGTGCCAGCAGCTTACAGGGGGCATTGGAAAAACTGTTTTTT
few | TRBJ2-7 | TRBD2 | TRBV6-1 | CASSRASGAYEQYF | TGTGCCAGCAGCAGGGCTAGCGGGGCCTACGAGCAGTACTTC
many | TRBJ1-4 | . | TRBV7-6 | CASSFGASGIPKKLFF | TGTGCCAGCAGCTTCGGGGCTAGCGGGATCCCCAAAAAACTGTTTTTT
few | TRBJ1-3 | . | TRBV7-6 | CASSFLSGYTGNTIYF | TGTGCCAGCAGCTTTCTTTCAGGGTACACTGGAAACACCATATATTTT
. | TRBJ1-3 | TRBD1 | TRBV28 | CARGQGNSGNTIYF | TGTGCCAGGGGACAGGGAAATTCTGGAAACACCATATATTTT
few | TRBJ2-5 | TRBD2 | TRBV4-1 | CASSQGGGGVIETQYF | TGCGCCAGCAGCCAAGGCGGGGGGGGGGTTATCGAGACCCAGTACTTC
. | TRBJ2-3 | . | TRBV9 | CASSGRDSLTDTQYF | TGTGCCAGCAGCGGCCGGGACTCCCTCACAGATACGCAGTATTTT
few | TRBJ2-7 | . | TRBV7-2 | CASSLAGSGSSYEQYF | TGTGCCAGCAGCTTAGCTGGTAGCGGTAGCTCCTACGAGCAGTACTTC
many | TRBJ2-1 | TRBD2 | TRBV27 | CASTDAGLAGDNEQFF | TGTGCCAGCACCGACGCGGGGCTAGCGGGGGACAATGAGCAGTTCTTC
few | TRBJ1-1 | TRBD1 | TRBV29-1 | CSVEDPKQGSNTEAFF | TGCAGCGTTGAAGATCCAAAACAGGGGTCGAACACTGAAGCTTTCTTT
. | TRBJ1-1 | . | TRBV5-1 | CATSLIEPNTEAFF | TGCGCCACCTCGCTGATAGAGCCGAACACTGAAGCTTTCTTT
. | TRBJ2-3 | . | TRBV12-3/TRBV12-4 | CASGPLRDTQYF | TGTGCCAGCGGCCCGCTGAGAGATACGCAGTATTTT
many | TRBJ2-7 | TRBD1 | TRBV5-1 | CASSFGQEIGEQYF | TGCGCCAGCAGCTTTGGACAGGAGATCGGCGAGCAGTACTTC
many | TRBJ2-3 | TRBD2 | TRBV28 | CASSPSRAGDTDTQYF | TGTGCCAGCAGTCCGTCTCGAGCGGGGGACACAGATACGCAGTATTTT
. | TRBJ2-1 | TRBD2 | TRBV5-1 | CASSRRTSGTSSYNEQFF | TGCGCCAGCAGCCGCCGGACTAGCGGAACCAGCTCCTACAATGAGCAGTTCTTC
few | TRBJ2-5 | TRBD2 | TRBV15 | CATSLNQRGYQETQYF | TGTGCCACCAGCCTCAACCAGCGGGGGTACCAAGAGACCCAGTACTTC
. | TRBJ2-3 | . | TRBV24-1 | CATSDTHRQANTQYF | TGTGCCACCAGTGATACCCACCGACAGGCCAATACGCAGTATTTT
few | TRBJ1-1 | . | TRBV29-1 | CSAGEGRGTEAFF | TGCAGCGCAGGAGAGGGGAGGGGCACTGAAGCTTTCTTT
. | TRBJ2-5 | TRBD1 | TRBV20-1 | CSGWDRAETQYF | TGCAGTGGTTGGGACAGGGCCGAGACCCAGTACTTC
. | TRBJ2-7 | . | TRBV10-2 | CASSEMATSSYEQYF | TGCGCCAGCAGTGAGATGGCTACCAGCTCCTACGAGCAGTACTTC
. | TRBJ2-1 | . | TRBV18 | CASSPGAGTPAYNEQFF | TGTGCCAGCTCACCAGGGGCCGGAACACCCGCCTACAATGAGCAGTTCTTC
many | TRBJ2-3 | . | TRBV25-1 | CASSVGQLDTQYF | TGTGCCAGCAGTGTCGGACAGTTAGATACGCAGTATTTT
few | TRBJ1-6 | . | TRBV10-3 | CAISPGVDNSPLHF | TGTGCCATCAGTCCCGGGGTAGATAATTCACCCCTCCACTTT
. | TRBJ1-5 | TRBD1 | TRBV12-3/TRBV12-4 | CASSQGARNQPQHF | TGTGCCAGCAGCCAGGGGGCCCGCAATCAGCCCCAGCATTTT
few | TRBJ2-2 | TRBD2 | TRBV5-8 | CASSPRAGGDTGELFF | TGTGCCAGCAGCCCGAGAGCGGGGGGAGATACCGGGGAGCTGTTTTTT
. | TRBJ1-5 | . | TRBV6-2/TRBV6-3 | CASSYQNSNQPQHF | TGTGCCAGCAGTTATCAGAATAGCAATCAGCCCCAGCATTTT